A single sample gave rise to the 5 T cell receptor beta chains below, sequenced in a study of blood T cell repertoires in COVID-19. TCRdb keeps only in-frame clones here, not all; method: immunoSEQ multiplex PCR. The sample includes 120,000 or so clones, approximately 89% of them seen just once. Sequencing was carried out using peripheral blood. Receptors originate from a woman aged 60-75 years with acute or convalescent COVID-19.

The chain couples TRBV14 to TRBJ2-1, with 9 positions matching TRBD2. The length of the CDR3 is 18 residues. J was trimmed by 3 bases and V by 4 bases; bases with no gene match: 13. Germline V gene sequence: CDR1 SGHDN, CDR2 FVKESK. The CDR3 loop reads CASSPLTFSGRIYNEQFF. CDR3 bases: TGTGCCAGCAGCCCACTAACTTTTAGCGGGAGAATCTACAATGAGCAGTTCTTC.

V and J are TRBV30 and TRBJ1-4; D not certain. V shed 1 base and J shed 4 bases, with 10 bases lying between them. Germline V gene sequence: CDR1 GTSNPN, CDR2 SVGIG (reference sequence). This CDR3 spans 14 amino acids. The chain's CDR3 is CAWSDLGINEKLFF. The CDR3, as DNA: TGTGCCTGGAGTGACTTGGGCATTAATGAAAAACTGTTTTTT.

CDR3 protein: CASSLAPGNGANVLTF. The CDR3 bases are TGTGCCAGCAGCTTAGCGCCAGGGAATGGGGCCAACGTCCTGACTTTC. The chain couples TRBV7-6 to TRBJ2-6; tentatively, D is TRBD1 (5 bases). Trimming took 0 bases from V and 3 from J, leaving 9 bases between them. CDR1 is SGHVS, CDR2 FNYEAQ, per germline. This CDR3 is 16 amino acids long.

The rearrangement joins TRBV7-9 to TRBJ1-4; unclear D gene. The CDR3 extends over 12 amino acids. Germline V gene sequence: CDR1 SEHNR, CDR2 FQNEAQ (reference sequence). V lost 5 bases and J 7 bases, leaving 8 bases between the germline ends. Written as DNA, the CDR3 is TGTGCCAGCAGCCCCCTTAGTGAAAAACTGTTTTTT. It codes for CASSPLSEKLFF.

This rearrangement joins TRBV27 to TRBJ2-2; D is unclear. The CDR3 length is 12 residues. V was cut by 5 bases and J by 4 bases, with 5 bases left in between. CDR1 is MNHEY, CDR2 SMNVEV, per germline (reference sequence). CDR3 region: CASSPPTGELFF. The CDR3 nucleotides are TGTGCCAGCAGTCCTCCCACCGGGGAGCTGTTTTTT.